These 4 T cell receptor beta chains came from one sample sequenced in a study of T cells in Graves' hyperthyroidism and ophthalmopathy. TCR beta CDR3 sequences were amplified from RNA transcripts. The primer set for the first-round RT-PCR of the TCR CDR3 was HTBI. From the multiplex PCR reads, TCRdb called clonotypes with MiXCR, one entry per CDR3 protein. The profile shows hundreds of thousands of distinct CDR3 sequences, 45% of them singletons. The sample taken for sequencing was peripheral blood or thyroid tissue (not recorded which). The receptors were sampled from an adult man with Graves' disease, either hyperthyroidism or ophthalmopathy (not recorded which).

Ten or more counts support this clonotype. This chain connects TRBV2 to TRBJ1-5; D unclear. Trimming took 6 bases from V and 4 from J, leaving 7 bases between them. Germline values: CDR1 SNHLY, CDR2 FYNNEI. The CDR3 contains 12 residues. The DNA for the CDR3 is TGTGCCAGCAGCGCAAATAATCAGCCCCAGCATTTT. It specifies CASSANNQPQHF.

In this sample, this clonotype turned up a few times. V and J are TRBV2 and TRBJ1-4; 7 nucleotides align to TRBD1. The V gene end was trimmed by 6 bases and the J gene end by 7 bases; junction bases not matched to a gene: 14. Germline lookup yields CDR1 SNHLY and CDR2 FYNNEI. This CDR3 has 16 amino acids. The CDR3 spells CASRARTRAGGEKLFF. DNA for the CDR3: TGTGCCAGCAGAGCAAGAACCAGGGCAGGGGGTGAAAAACTGTTTTTT. Supplemented by reference TRBV2 and TRBJ1-4, the full variable domain reads EPEVTQTPSHQVTQMGQEVILRCVPISNHLYFYWYRQILGQKVEFLVSFYNNEISEKSEIFDDQFSVERPDGSNFTLKIRSTKLEDSAMYFCASRARTRAGGEKLFFGSGTQLSVL.

The V and J genes are TRBV20-1 and TRBJ1-1, with 8 nucleotides matching TRBD1. After removal of 6 bases from V and 6 bases from J, the junction contained 9 bases not matched to a gene. This CDR3 has 13 residues. The germline gives CDR1 DFQATT, CDR2 SNEGSKA (reference sequence). In nucleotides, the CDR3 is TGCAGTGCCCCCGGACAGGGTCCCCCTGAAGCTTTCTTT. Residues: CSAPGQGPPEAFF.

There are many counts of this clonotype. The chain links TRBV20-1 to TRBJ2-7, with D unclear. Per the germline V gene, CDR1 is DFQATT and CDR2 is SNEGSKA (reference sequence). The V gene lost 4 bases and the J gene lost 6 bases, with 19 bases spanning the gap. The CDR3 runs 14 residues. DNA for the CDR3: TGCAGTGCTACCCGAAGGGCCTCCGGCGGCGAGCAGTACTTC. Amino acids: CSATRRASGGEQYF.